This T cell receptor beta chain derives from a study of blood T cells in healthy people across ages (dated by TCRdb to the mid-2010s). General notes on the study: In model experiments, template switching captured roughly one uniquely barcoded TCR beta cDNA molecule for every two T cells. To track age-related changes in TCR beta repertoire diversity, the study relied on deep sequencing normalized with unique cDNA molecular identifiers. The donors were divided into four age groups: young (average around 16 years), middle-aged (approximately 42), aged (approximately 62) and long-lived (82). To avoid experimental bias, donors of different ages were distributed randomly across sequencing lanes. The study analyzed two additional independent replicas of 1 million unique cDNA reads from the same blood draw for two donors, one aged 18 to 30 and one aged 80 or older. Summary of the overall study and its limitations: The percentage of naive T cells measured by flow cytometry correlated strongly with observed TCR beta diversity. Estimates of total diversity based on one million sequenced T cells were considered lower bounds and underestimates. Compared with the aged group, more naive CD4+ T cells, fewer expanded clones and increased TCR diversity were shown by the long-lived group, suggesting age selection. As age increased, observed TCR beta diversity per million T cells dropped in a roughly linear way, and a significant reduction was already evident by age around 41. Bulk unsorted PBMC profiling prevented conclusive comparison of naive and antigen-experienced compartments. Donor CMV infection status was unknown, potentially confounding age-related changes in expanded clonotypes.

Library preparation employed 5' RACE. Reads for this sample came from an Illumina HiSeq 2500. A second roughly 6 to 12 cycle PCR used a sample-barcoded 5' primer and a J-beta primer mix. Each TCR beta cDNA molecule received a unique molecular identifier from a template-switch 5' adaptor carrying 12 random nucleotides. Each sample yielded at least 3 million CDR3-containing paired-end reads. All of the RNA was converted into first-strand cDNA using the Mint cDNA synthesis kit, with a TRBC-specific oligonucleotide serving as the primer. Following uracil-DNA glycosylase treatment, all cDNA underwent a first 18-cycle PCR with the universal primers M1SS and BC2_uni_R. From the authors' description of their analysis: For normalization, 1 million high-quality reads, each with a distinct molecular identifier, were randomly selected from each sample. Instead of being binned into consensus sequences, reads with shared molecular identifiers were discarded. CDR3 identification, clonotype clustering and error correction used MiTCR with a Q25 quality threshold and the strictest error-elimination algorithm. A nonparametric unseen species model with Euler transformation was used to estimate lower-bound total TCR beta diversity. The public reads were reanalyzed by TCRdb: fastp trimming at Q25, MiXCR alignment, in-frame beta chains only. Merged by CDR3 protein, the rows form single entries marked with the most common genes and DNA. V and J calls and clone size were set by TCRdb, not the authors. For this sample the table gives over a million distinct CDR3 sequences, of which 35% to 45% were detected only once. The ten largest clones capture 7.9% of the sample.

Systemically healthy Caucasian individuals from Russia, over 30 in total and aged roughly 6 to 90 years, were included as donors. Each donor gave about 9.2 milliliters of peripheral blood, drawn into EDTA-treated Vacutainer tubes. PBMCs were isolated by Ficoll-Paque density-gradient centrifugation, with at least 6 million obtained per sample. Total RNA was extracted from PBMCs with Trizol reagent, with at least 5.5 micrograms obtained per sample. For every donor, an aliquot of PBMCs went through flow cytometry to measure the percentages of naive CD45RAhigh/CD27high T cells. As encoded in the germline V gene, CDR1 is MNHNS while CDR2 is SASEGT. The CDR3 measures 14 amino acids from cysteine to phenylalanine. Only the CDR3 portion is preserved as DNA: 42 bases, with reading frame beginning at the first base. Worth noting for this clonotype: Its binding antigen is unknown. Base quality data are lacking; no much larger clone is found one base away.

The specimen was blood. This TCR was sampled from a woman under 30 in good health. In this chain, TRBV6-1 is recombined with TRBJ2-1; 8 central nucleotides agree with TRBD1. The DNA end lines up better with TRBJ2-7; the J call may be wrong. The DNA sequence is TGTGCCAGCAGTGGGTGGACAGGGTACGACGAGCAGTACTTC. Its protein reads: CASSGWTGYDEQYF.